This T cell receptor beta chain was recovered during a study of neurological immune-mediated disorders. This clonotype was seen many times. TCRdb re-called the 5' RACE reads through MiXCR, storing one row per CDR3 protein. The sample lists about 69,000 distinct CDR3 sequences, about 4.2% occurring once. The germline V gene has CDR1 LGHDT and CDR2 YNNKEL (reference sequence). Trimming pared 5 bases from V and 1 base from J, leaving 16 bases between. There are 16 residues in the CDR3. The source material was PBMCs. The J gene is TRBJ2-3, the V gene TRBV3-1; D may be TRBD1 or TRBD2 (6 bases each). This TCR was recovered from a man younger than 40 with multiple sclerosis. For the CDR3, the DNA is TGTGCCAGCAGCTACGGGGGCGGTCGGGGCACAGATACGCAGTATTTT. Amino acids: CASSYGGGRGTDTQYF.